This paragraph covers one TCR beta chain sequence. What it binds is not known. The TCR library protocol attached unique molecular identifiers to the individual cDNA molecules. Via MiXCR, TCRdb re-called the 5' RACE reads, giving one row per CDR3 protein. The repertoire holds some 22,000 distinct CDR3 sequences, with 4.5% to 6% as singletons. This sample was included in a study of early T cells in non-severe SARS-CoV-2 infection. In the study overall: Unpaired chains resulted from sequencing bulk RNA of unsorted whole blood. Study results and caveats: The VDJdb matching leaned toward anti-spike CD8 responses and overlooked private and CD4 specificities.

The length of the CDR3 is 14 residues. J lost 4 bases, V lost 5 bases, and 4 bases had no gene match. Per germline, CDR1 MNHEY and CDR2 SMNVEV (reference sequence). The gene calls are TRBV27 and TRBJ1-3; TRBD1 aligns across 8 bases. The TCR was taken from an adult who was a healthcare worker with PCR-confirmed SARS-CoV-2 infection or an uninfected control (not recorded which). The sequenced sample was whole blood. The CDR3 sequence is CASSQGARGNTIYF. The CDR3 nucleotides are TGTGCCAGCAGTCAGGGGGCAAGGGGAAACACCATATATTTT.